The sequence of this TCR beta chain was determined in a study of T cells after yellow fever vaccination. The study's findings and limits: The secondary response was weaker but peaked faster, day 5 versus 15.

TCRdb fed the 5' RACE reads into MiXCR, producing one record per CDR3 protein. The repertoire consists of 350,000 to 450,000 distinct CDR3 sequences, with roughly 20% occurring once and the leading ten covering roughly a sixth. CDR3 size: 15 residues. The germline CDR1 and CDR2 sequences are SEHNR and FQNEAQ (reference sequence). The J segment lost 4 bases and the V segment lost 4 bases, leaving 9 bases of the junction unmatched. Regarding this clonotype: The antigen is unknown.

This material consisted of PBMCs, taken before the yellow fever booster vaccination. This sequence was found in a man between 18 and 35 years old who received the YFV17D yellow fever vaccine. J is TRBJ1-2 and V is TRBV7-9; 7 positions agree with TRBD1. As DNA, the CDR3 is TGTGCCAGCAGCTCGGGGGACAGCAACGTCTATGGCTACACCTTC. Translated: CASSSGDSNVYGYTF.